This TCR beta chain was sequenced during a study of Ad26.COV2.S vaccination and SARS-CoV-2 variants. Study findings and constraints: Using TCR breadth and depth analyses may have led to underestimated total T cell responses.

Treatment: around 19 received Ad26.COV2.S at low or high dose, single or two shots; a few received placebo; per-sample allocation not given. On day 63 after the first injection, vaccine and placebo recipients gave samples. This adult donor, from Boston, was 18-55 years old. On this clone: Its antigen remains unknown.

Repertoires were generated with immunoSEQ multiplex PCR, while TCRdb's copy carries only in-frame clones and drops some. The data show hundreds of thousands of clones, with 88% seen just once and 6.4% held by the top ten. This TCR derives from a person aged 18-60 years who received the Ad26.COV2.S COVID-19 vaccine or a placebo. The sample here was peripheral blood, taken in a trial of Ad26.COV2.S vaccine versus placebo.

The chain's CDR3 is CASSLGAPGEQYF. The CDR3 bases are TGTGCCAGCAGCTTAGGGGCCCCAGGGGAGCAGTACTTC. The rearrangement joins TRBV11-2 to TRBJ2-7; maybe TRBD1 (5 bases). V shed 1 base and J shed 7 bases, with 11 bases lying between them. Germline V gene sequence: CDR1 SGHAT, CDR2 FQNNGV. The CDR3 consists of 13 residues. Variable domain in full (rest from reference TRBV11-2 and TRBJ2-7): EAGVAQSPRYKIIEKRQSVAFWCNPISGHATLYWYQQILGQGPKLLIQFQNNGVVDDSQLPKDRFSAERLKGVDSTLKIQPAKLEDSAVYLCASSLGAPGEQYFGPGTRLTVT.